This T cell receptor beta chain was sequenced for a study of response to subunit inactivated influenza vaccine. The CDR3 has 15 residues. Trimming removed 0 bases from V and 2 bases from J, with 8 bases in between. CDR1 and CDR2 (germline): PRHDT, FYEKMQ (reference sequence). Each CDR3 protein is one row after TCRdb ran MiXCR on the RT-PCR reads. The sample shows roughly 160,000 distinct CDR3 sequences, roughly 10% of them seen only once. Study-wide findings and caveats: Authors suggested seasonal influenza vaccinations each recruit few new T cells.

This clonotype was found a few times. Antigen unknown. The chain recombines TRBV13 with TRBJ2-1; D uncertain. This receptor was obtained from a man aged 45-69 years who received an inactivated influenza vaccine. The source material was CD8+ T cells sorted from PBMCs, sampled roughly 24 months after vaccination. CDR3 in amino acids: CASSLGEWAYNEQFF. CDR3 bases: TGTGCCAGCAGCTTAGGGGAATGGGCCTACAATGAGCAGTTCTTC.